The entry below gives a single T cell receptor beta chain sequence along with its context. What it recognizes is unknown. The sample originates from a study of T cells in narcolepsy. Across the study: Patients with NT1 or NT2 and healthy control donors were enrolled.

Notes on the study in general: Healthy controls reportedly lacked the autoreactive clonotypes serially found in patients' blood. Same-patient CSF and blood CD4+ T cell clonotypes included HCRT-specific and TRIB2-specific autoreactive ones.

The CDR3 contains 14 residues. The V gene's germline CDR1 is MNHNS and CDR2 SASEGT. Between the trimmed V and J ends, which lost 0 bases and 4 bases, there was a span of 9 bases. Clones were read by immunoSEQ multiplex PCR, and TCRdb kept only the in-frame ones, dropping some. The sample includes over 25,000 clones, under 85% of them seen just once. This rearrangement joins TRBV6-1 to TRBJ1-2; D remains ambiguous. This TCR was sampled from a human donor in good health. Sequenced sample: memory (CD45RA-) CD4+ T cells from blood. The CDR3 DNA is TGTGCCAGCAGTGAAGCGCGGGAGCCCTATGGCTACACCTTC. Translating gives CASSEAREPYGYTF.